This is a list of T cell receptor beta chains from one sample in a study of response to subunit inactivated influenza vaccine. Each CDR3 protein is one row after TCRdb ran MiXCR on the RT-PCR reads. The profile shows roughly 460,000 distinct CDR3 sequences, approximately 11% of them singletons. Specimen: PBMCs from blood, collected 35 to 45 days after vaccination. All receptors come from a middle-aged man who received an inactivated influenza vaccine. The conserved cysteine and the conserved F or W are not part of the CDR3 here.

V | CDR3
TRBV29-1 | SVVAWVDTEAF
TRBV6-5 | ASSYSWGNRQPQH
TRBV5-1 | ASSPDRGHGKTQY
TRBV12-3/TRBV12-4 | ASSGRMNTEAF
TRBV20-1 | SARALRGDSYEQY
TRBV7-9 | ASSLAGTSGILNEQF
TRBV5-1 | ASSLFADEQY
TRBV7-8 | ASSFSGSPNEQF
TRBV5-1 | ASSFGDGTPNTEAF
TRBV6-2/TRBV6-3 | ASSYRLPDTQY
TRBV29-1 | SVAREGQGEQY
TRBV20-1 | SAYSGTGANQPQH
TRBV7-6 | ASSLVPDPNEQF
TRBV25-1 | ASSHTGGGRSNEQF
TRBV9 | ASSASQGFTDTQY
TRBV20-1 | TARPRGRLSYEQY
TRBV30 | AWSVHREETQY
TRBV5-1 | ASSLAPTGMVAKNIQY
TRBV6-1 | ASNDRDRGPAEQF
TRBV20-1 | SAKRQAVVTDTQY
TRBV6-1 | ASRPAGANYGYT
TRBV6-2/TRBV6-3 | ASSPQPHPTDTQY
TRBV23-1 | ASRQSRPGPYNEQF
TRBV12-3/TRBV12-4 | ASSLTQGTQY
TRBV29-1 | SVGTGWNEQF
TRBV7-2 | ASSLALSGPYYEQY
TRBV10-1 | ASSETGAGNEQF
TRBV4-1 | ASSQDPVFSTDTQY
TRBV12-3/TRBV12-4 | ASSTRTARDYNIQY
TRBV2 | ASSEGPAGVGNEQF
TRBV29-1 | SVEEWDRGGYEQY
TRBV9 | ASSVSGGAGRNIQY
TRBV7-3 | ASSSQSGSGYEQF
TRBV12-3/TRBV12-4 | ASSGGGDFYTEAF
TRBV7-2 | ASSLASAYSNQPQH
TRBV4-2 | ASSQGSGNEQF
TRBV20-1 | SASGSPERSTGELF
TRBV5-1 | ASKAGGPYTQY
TRBV29-1 | SVRAGANVLT
TRBV20-1 | SARPSGSGRSPGNEQF
TRBV15 | ATSRTPQGEETQY
TRBV20-1 | SARVQGWGYT
TRBV7-7 | ASGRGSNTGELF
TRBV24-1 | ATSDLQRPQF
TRBV5-5 | ASSYISLAGPTYEQY
TRBV7-9 | ASSSPGGRAGEQY
TRBV18 | ASSPGTGKETQY
TRBV7-9 | ASSGGPHDTQY
TRBV12-3/TRBV12-4 | ASIARGLDNEQF
TRBV5-6 | AYSRMGGAGNEQF
TRBV19 | ASSPGTLDTGELF
TRBV20-1 | SARDGVGQGAEKLF
TRBV21-1 | ASKRGSPNTGELF
TRBV7-2 | ASSLGSGQPYEQY
TRBV10-3 | AIRGDGSYEQY
TRBV20-1 | SARTSGISEQY
TRBV6-5 | ATVQNYGYT